The T cell receptor (beta chain) described here comes from a study of Ad26.COV2.S vaccination and SARS-CoV-2 variants. The treatment is: some 20 received Ad26.COV2.S at low or high dose, single or two shots; roughly 5 received placebo; per-sample allocation not given. Sampling took place 63 days after the first vaccine or placebo injection. The germline CDR1 and CDR2 sequences are SGHDN and FVKESK. CDR3 size: 14 residues. The V end lost 6 bases, the J end lost 2 bases, and 10 bases lay between the germline ends. Measured with immunoSEQ multiplex PCR; TCRdb has only the in-frame clones, and not every one. The table lists under 250,000 clones, 70% to 90% of them singletons.

The chain combines TRBV14 with TRBJ2-2; maybe TRBD1 (5 bases). The source of this sequence is a person between 18 and 65 years old who received the Ad26.COV2.S COVID-19 vaccine or a placebo. Sequenced here: peripheral blood, sampled in a trial of Ad26.COV2.S vaccine versus placebo. The CDR3 here is CASRDNLNTGELFF. CDR3 nucleotides: TGTGCCAGCAGGGACAACCTCAACACCGGGGAGCTGTTTTTT.